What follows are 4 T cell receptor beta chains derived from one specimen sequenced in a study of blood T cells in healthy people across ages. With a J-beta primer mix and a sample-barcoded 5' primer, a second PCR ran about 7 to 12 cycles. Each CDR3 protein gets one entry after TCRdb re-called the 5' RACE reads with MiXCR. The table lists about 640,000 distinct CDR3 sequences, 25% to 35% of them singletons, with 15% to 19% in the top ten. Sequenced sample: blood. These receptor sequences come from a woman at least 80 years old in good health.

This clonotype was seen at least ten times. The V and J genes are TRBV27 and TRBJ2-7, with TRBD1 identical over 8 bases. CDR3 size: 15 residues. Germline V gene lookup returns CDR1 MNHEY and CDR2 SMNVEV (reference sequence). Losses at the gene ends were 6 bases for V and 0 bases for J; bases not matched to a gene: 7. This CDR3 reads CASRIQGDLSYEQYF. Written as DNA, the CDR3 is TGTGCCAGCAGGATACAGGGGGACCTCTCCTACGAGCAGTACTTC.

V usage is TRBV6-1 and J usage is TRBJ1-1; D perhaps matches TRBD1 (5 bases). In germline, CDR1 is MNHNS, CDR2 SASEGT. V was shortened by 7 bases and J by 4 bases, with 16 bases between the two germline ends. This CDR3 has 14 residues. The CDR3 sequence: CASTGTFPGTEAFF. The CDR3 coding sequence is TGTGCCAGCACCGGGACTTTTCCCGGCACTGAAGCTTTCTTT.

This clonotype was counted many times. The CDR3 nucleotides are TGTGCCAGCAGCTTAGAAGTAGGACAGGGAAACTATGGCTACACCTTC. Its translation is CASSLEVGQGNYGYTF. This chain connects TRBV7-2 to TRBJ1-2; 8 nucleotides agree with TRBD1. Germline loops: CDR1 SGHTA, CDR2 FQGNSA. V was pared by 1 base and J by 2 bases, with 6 bases of the junction left unmatched. CDR3 size: 16 residues.

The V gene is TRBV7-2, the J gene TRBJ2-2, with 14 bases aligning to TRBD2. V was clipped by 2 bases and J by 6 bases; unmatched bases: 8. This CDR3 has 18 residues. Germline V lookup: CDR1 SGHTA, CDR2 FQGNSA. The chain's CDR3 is CASSLRTSGGSIPGELFF. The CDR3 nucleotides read TGTGCCAGCAGCTTAAGGACTAGCGGGGGGTCAATCCCCGGGGAGCTGTTTTTT.